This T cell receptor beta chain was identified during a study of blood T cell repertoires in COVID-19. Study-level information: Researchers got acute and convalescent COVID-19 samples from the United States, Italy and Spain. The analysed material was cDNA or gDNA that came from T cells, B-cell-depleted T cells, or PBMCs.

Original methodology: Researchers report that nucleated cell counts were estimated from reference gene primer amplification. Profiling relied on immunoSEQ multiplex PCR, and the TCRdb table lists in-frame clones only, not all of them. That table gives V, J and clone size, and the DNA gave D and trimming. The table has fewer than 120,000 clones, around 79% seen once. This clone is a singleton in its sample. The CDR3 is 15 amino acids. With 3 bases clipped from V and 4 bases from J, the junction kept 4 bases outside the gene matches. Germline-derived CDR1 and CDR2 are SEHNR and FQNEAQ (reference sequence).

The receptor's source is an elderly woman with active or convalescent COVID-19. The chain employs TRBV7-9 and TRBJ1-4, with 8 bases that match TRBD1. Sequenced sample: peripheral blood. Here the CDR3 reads CASSFRTGINEKLFF. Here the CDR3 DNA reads TGTGCCAGCAGCTTCAGGACAGGGATTAATGAAAAACTGTTTTTT.